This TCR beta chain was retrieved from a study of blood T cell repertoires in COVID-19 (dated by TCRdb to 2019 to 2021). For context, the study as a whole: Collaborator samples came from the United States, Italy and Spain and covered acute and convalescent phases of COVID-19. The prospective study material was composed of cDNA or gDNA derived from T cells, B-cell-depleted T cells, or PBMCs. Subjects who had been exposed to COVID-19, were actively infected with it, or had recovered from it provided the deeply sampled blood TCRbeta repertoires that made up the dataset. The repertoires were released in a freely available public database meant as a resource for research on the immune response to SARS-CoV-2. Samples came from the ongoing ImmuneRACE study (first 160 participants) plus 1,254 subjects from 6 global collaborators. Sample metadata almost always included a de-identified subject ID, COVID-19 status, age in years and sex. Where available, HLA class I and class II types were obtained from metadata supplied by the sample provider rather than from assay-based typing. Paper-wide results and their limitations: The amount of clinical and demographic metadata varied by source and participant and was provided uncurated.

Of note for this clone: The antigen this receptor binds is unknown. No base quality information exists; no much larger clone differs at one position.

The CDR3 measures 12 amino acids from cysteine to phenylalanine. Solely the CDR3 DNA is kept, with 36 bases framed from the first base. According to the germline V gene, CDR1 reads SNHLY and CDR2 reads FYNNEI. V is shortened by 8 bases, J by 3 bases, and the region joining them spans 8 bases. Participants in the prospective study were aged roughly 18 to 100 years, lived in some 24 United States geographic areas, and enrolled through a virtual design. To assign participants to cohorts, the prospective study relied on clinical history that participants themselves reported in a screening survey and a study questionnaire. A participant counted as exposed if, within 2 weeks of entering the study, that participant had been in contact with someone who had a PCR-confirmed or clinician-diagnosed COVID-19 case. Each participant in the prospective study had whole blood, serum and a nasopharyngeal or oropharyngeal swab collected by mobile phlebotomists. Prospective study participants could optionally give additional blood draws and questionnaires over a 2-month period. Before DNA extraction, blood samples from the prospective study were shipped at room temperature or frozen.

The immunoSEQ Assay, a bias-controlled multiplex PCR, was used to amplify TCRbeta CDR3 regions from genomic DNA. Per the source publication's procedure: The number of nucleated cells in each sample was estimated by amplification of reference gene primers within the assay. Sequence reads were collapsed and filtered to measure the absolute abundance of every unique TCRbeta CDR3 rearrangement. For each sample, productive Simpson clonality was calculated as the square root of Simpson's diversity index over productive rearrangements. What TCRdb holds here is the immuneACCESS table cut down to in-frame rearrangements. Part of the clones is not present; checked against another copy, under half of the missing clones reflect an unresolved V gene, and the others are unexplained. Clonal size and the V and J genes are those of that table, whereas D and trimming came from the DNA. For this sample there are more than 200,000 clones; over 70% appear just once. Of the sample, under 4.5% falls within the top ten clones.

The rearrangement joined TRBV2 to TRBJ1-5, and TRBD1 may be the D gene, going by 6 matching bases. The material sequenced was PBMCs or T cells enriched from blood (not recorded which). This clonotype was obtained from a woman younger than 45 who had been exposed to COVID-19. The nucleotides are TGTGCCAGCGGGGACAACAATCAGCCCCAGCATTTT. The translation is CASGDNNQPQHF.